The entry below describes one T cell receptor beta chain. Its target antigen remains unknown. There are no base qualities to consult, and no much larger clone falls within one base. Libraries came from the immunoSEQ multiplex PCR assay. For the multiplex PCR, a mixture combining 60 forward primers for TCR Vbeta segments and 13 reverse primers for TCR Jbeta segments was used. A multiplex PCR assay on genomic DNA amplified the CDR3 region of rearranged TCR beta genes. The Illumina HiSeq System was used to sequence the amplified TCR beta libraries as 87-base-pair reads. Per the authors' processing: A later analysis tallied some 79 million unique TCR beta chains across the 610 or so repertoires, and roughly 11 million of those chains were shared by two or more donors. Raw reads were error-corrected and collapsed into unique sequences by a nearest-neighbor algorithm in which closely related sequences were merged to remove PCR and sequencing errors. V, D and J gene segments were assigned by aligning CDR3 sequences to IMGT reference sequences. For a sequence to be retained, a match of at least six nucleotides was required to both a V gene segment and a J gene segment. A rearrangement was called productive if the CDR3 had no stop codons and remained in frame with V and J, and every other rearrangement was called non-productive. Following IMGT convention, CDR3 was defined as the stretch from the second conserved V-encoded cysteine to the conserved J-encoded phenylalanine. In an earlier analysis of around 600 of the donors, sequences lacking an unambiguous match to a single V gene segment were excluded. An earlier analysis of 587 of the donors called V segments functional above 56.7% productive rearrangements and segregating when the between-donor standard deviation exceeded 5%. A statistical classification framework was built to diagnose cytomegalovirus status from the catalog of TCR beta chain sequences. A later analysis assigned V and J genes by comparing TCR nucleotide sequences with IMGT/GENE-DB human TR gene sequences. In a later analysis, CDR3 sequences and most-parsimonious VDJ recombination scenarios were assigned using the TCRdist pipeline. In a later analysis, each TCR beta chain was defined by its CDR3 amino acid sequence together with its V-gene family, and reads lacking a unique V-gene family were excluded. A later analysis removed 500 to 600 highly shared, low-generation-probability nucleotide sequences to deal with suspected cross-contamination and a sequencing artifact. For each public chain, a later analysis derived a clonal expansion index from normalized ranks of inferred template counts within each repertoire. Generation probabilities in a later analysis came from a VDJ recombination model fitted to out-of-frame rearrangements, and those results were checked against IGoR. In a later analysis, TCR-TCR, TCR-HLA and TCR-CMV co-occurrence was scored with hypergeometric tests, and a repertoire-size bias correction was applied to TCR pairs. False discovery rates were estimated in a later analysis by permuting HLA or CMV assignments 20 times. A later analysis grouped co-occurring TCRs with DBSCAN, adding TCRdist sequence similarity when clustering within HLA-allele-positive subsets. Repertoires with fewer than 30,000 or more than 120,000 public chains were left out of co-occurrence clustering, as were five repertoires with anomalous nucleotide sharing. In TCRdb, the immuneACCESS table is reduced to in-frame sequences with V and J assigned. These tables do not hold every clone; where another copy was compared, an unresolved V gene accounts for under half, and the others remain unexplained. That table supplies the V and J calls and clone size; D and trimming were determined from the DNA. The sample includes about 150,000 clones, with around 75% observed a single time. The ten largest account for approximately 1.6% of the sample.

This specimen comes from a study of cytomegalovirus exposure and HLA in healthy donors (dated by TCRdb to 2017 to 2019). Regarding the research as a whole: According to an earlier analysis of several hundred of the donors, 200 million or so T cells yielded 90 million to 140 million unique TCR beta sequences and about 300 Gb of sequence data. Among roughly 400 genotyped donors of the cohort, an average of approximately 220,000 unique TCR beta nucleotide sequences was sequenced per donor, of which 15% to 20% were non-productive. Five DR-DQ haplotypes were treated as single units for association and clustering because of strong linkage in the cohort. In a later genetic analysis, genome-wide SNP genotypes for about 55% of the 666 donors were used, and that subset was treated as a discovery cohort. The aim of the study was to test whether cataloging public T cell receptors could identify signatures of past pathogen exposure. The T cell repertoires of several hundred subjects were profiled by immunosequencing and related to cytomegalovirus serostatus. An early release covering about 600 HLA-typed donors comprised roughly 300 gigabases of sequencing data and about 90 million unique TCR sequences. In the later analysis, no new phenotypic data were used to find candidate immune exposures; instead, reliance was placed on TCR beta sequences and their occurrence across donors. Typing coverage differed by locus: A, B, C, DRB1 and DQB1 were typed in about 620-630 donors, DQA1 in about 500, DPA1 in some 610, and DPB1 in 450 to 490. To predict cytomegalovirus infection status, the study brought together high-throughput TCR immunosequencing, statistical association of individual TCRs with disease status, and machine learning. An earlier analysis of more than 450 of the donors used high-throughput TCR beta sequencing to judge whether each TCR beta V gene segment behaved as functional or pseudogenic. A later analysis re-analyzed previously published TCR beta repertoires from 600 to 850 donors and added high-resolution HLA genotyping to study TCR occurrence patterns. All discovery cohort repertoires had been generated on a single sequencing platform. Donor age, sex, ethnicity and CMV serostatus were compiled alongside the repertoire data. The genetic ancestry cluster associated with self-reported Caucasian donors included approximately 85% of the roughly 360 genotyped donors. In addition to the first cohort of 666 subjects, a separate validation cohort of 130 or so different subjects was used. Class I and class II HLA loci were covered by the typing at four-digit resolution.

The germline V gene provides CDR1 SNHLY and CDR2 FYNNEI. Trimming accounts for 7 bases at V and 7 bases at J, while the number of junction bases matched to no gene is 11. The CDR3, cysteine through phenylalanine, is 14 amino acids long. Just CDR3 DNA is preserved here, 42 bases in frame from base 1. The cohort was made up of under 800 healthy bone marrow donors. All cohort members were sampled while nominally healthy, although unrecorded immune exposures were likely present. The donor tested CMV seronegative, placing the donor among the 350 or so seronegative members of the cohort. A peripheral blood sample was collected from each donor, and TCR beta sequencing was performed on peripheral blood mononuclear cells. Genomic DNA extraction from the blood cell samples was performed with the Qiagen DNeasy Blood Extraction Kit. Overall study outcomes, separate from this receptor: Correlated functional status among segregating V segments might reflect linkage disequilibrium, but an unknown experimental factor could not be ruled out. The classifier was reported to diagnose cytomegalovirus status with high specificity and sensitivity in both the original and validation cohorts. Broadly in line with IMGT annotations, most TCR beta V segments showed up in productive rearrangements about 90% or about 30% of the time in an earlier analysis of several hundred of the donors. CMV serostatus was the only immune exposure information available for the cohort. In a later analysis, most CMV-associated TCR beta chains were found to appear HLA-restricted, with HLA associations seemingly driven largely by CMV exposure. Only TCR beta chains were sequenced in this cohort, and the absence of alpha or paired-chain data limited detectable features. A further reported finding was that TCR beta sequences accurately predicted the HLA-A and HLA-B alleles for most subjects in the first cohort. A later analysis found that TCR association rates varied across HLA loci, with DRB1 alleles showing the most associated TCRs and HLA-C alleles the fewest. The earlier analysis of about 600 of the donors excluded fewer than 20 rarely observed V segments, including chromosome 9 orphons, because counts were too low. In a later genetic analysis, fewer N-insertions in productive TCRs were reported among donors in an Asian-associated ancestry cluster than the roughly 700-donor mean. In vitro tests confirmed that three of the cytomegalovirus-associated TCR beta chains recognize cytomegalovirus antigens. In a later analysis, HLA-associated TCR beta chains showed more clonal expansion and lower generation probabilities than non-associated chains that were equally common. Presence/absence analyses assumed roughly uniform sequencing depth across donors, an assumption that may not hold. A cluster of highly shared sequence variants was judged likely to represent a technical artifact of the sequencing pipeline. At a false discovery rate of 0.05, a later analysis linked 16,000 or so TCR beta sequences to specific HLA alleles. A later genetic analysis associated a missense DCLRE1C variant with V-gene and J-gene trimming of TCR beta chains, and an independent cohort replicated the association. Strong co-occurrence of HLA alleles, especially DR and DQ, made assigning TCR associations to individual alleles difficult. A total of 150 to 200 TCR beta chains were listed by the study as associated with cytomegalovirus. In a later analysis, several top co-occurrence clusters were reported to appear linked to parvovirus B19, influenza, CMV and Epstein-Barr virus. According to the authors, the approach could potentially be generalized to other disease states and immunological phenotypes. While some public TCRs were present in many individuals, most TCR sequences turned up only very rarely across donors. The 87-base-pair reads could not distinguish some IMGT-functional V segments, including TRBV6-2 and TRBV6-3, so those segments were excluded. Because HLA typing was missing for some donors at each locus, association tests included only the typed subset.

This TCR was sampled from a woman aged 18 to 35 in good health and CMV-seronegative. The sequenced sample consisted of PBMCs. The chain uses TRBV2 and TRBJ2-7, with TRBD1 matching 9 junction bases. The CDR3 protein is CASTEGQGGYEQYF. In nucleotides, the sequence is TGTGCCAGCACCGAGGGACAGGGAGGATATGAGCAGTACTTC.